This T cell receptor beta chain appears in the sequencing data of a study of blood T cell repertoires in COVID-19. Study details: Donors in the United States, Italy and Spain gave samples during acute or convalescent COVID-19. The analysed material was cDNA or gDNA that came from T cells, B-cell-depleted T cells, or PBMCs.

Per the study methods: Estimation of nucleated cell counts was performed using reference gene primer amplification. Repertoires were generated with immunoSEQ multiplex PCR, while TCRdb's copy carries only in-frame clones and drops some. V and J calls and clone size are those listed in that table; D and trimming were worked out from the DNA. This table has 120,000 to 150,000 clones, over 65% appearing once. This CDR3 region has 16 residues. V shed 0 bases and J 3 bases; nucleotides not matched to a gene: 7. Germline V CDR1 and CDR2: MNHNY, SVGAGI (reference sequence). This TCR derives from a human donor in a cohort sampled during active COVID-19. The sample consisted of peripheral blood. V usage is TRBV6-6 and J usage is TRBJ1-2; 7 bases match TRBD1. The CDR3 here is CASSYSNTGEHYGYTF. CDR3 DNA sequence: TGTGCCAGCAGTTACTCTAATACAGGGGAGCACTATGGCTACACCTTC.